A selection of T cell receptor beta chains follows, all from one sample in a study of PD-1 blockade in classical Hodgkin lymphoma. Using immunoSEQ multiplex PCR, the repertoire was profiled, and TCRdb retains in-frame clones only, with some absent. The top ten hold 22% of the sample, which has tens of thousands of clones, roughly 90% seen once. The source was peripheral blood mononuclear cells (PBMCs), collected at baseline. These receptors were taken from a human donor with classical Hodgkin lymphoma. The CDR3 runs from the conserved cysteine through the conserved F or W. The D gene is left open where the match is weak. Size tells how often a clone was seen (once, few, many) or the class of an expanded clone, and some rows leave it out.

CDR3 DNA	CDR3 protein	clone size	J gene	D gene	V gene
TGCAGTGCTAGGGTTCGGGAGACCCAGTACTTC	CSARVRETQYF	-	TRBJ2-5	-	TRBV20-1
TGTGCCAGCAGTGAATCCTTGACAGGGCTCGAGCAGTACTTC	CASSESLTGLEQYF	few	TRBJ2-7	TRBD1	TRBV6-1
TGTGCCAGCAGTACCGTTTCGACAGGGAGGAGTGAAGCTTTCTTT	CASSTVSTGRSEAFF	-	TRBJ1-1	TRBD1	TRBV6-6
TGTGCCAGTAGTGCGGACGGTACTAGCACAGATACGCAGTATTTT	CASSADGTSTDTQYF	-	TRBJ2-3	-	TRBV19
TGTGCCAGCAGCGCCCCTGGAAGTCCCTACGAGCAGTACTTC	CASSAPGSPYEQYF	-	TRBJ2-7	-	TRBV5-4
TGTGCCAGTAGTATCAAGGTAGTTGGCACCAATGAGCAGTTCTTC	CASSIKVVGTNEQFF	-	TRBJ2-1	-	TRBV19
TGTGCCAGCAGTGGACAGGGGGCGGCGGTGAATGAAAAACTGTTTTTT	CASSGQGAAVNEKLFF	-	TRBJ1-4	TRBD1	TRBV6-1
TGTGCCAGCAGGACTACAGGGGGATTCTCTGGAAACACCATATATTTT	CASRTTGGFSGNTIYF	-	TRBJ1-3	TRBD1	TRBV28
TGTGCCAGCAGCTTAGGACAGACTTATCAGCCCCAGCATTTT	CASSLGQTYQPQHF	few	TRBJ1-5	-	TRBV7-2
TGTGCCAGCATTCCCGGGACAGGGGGATTCAATCAGCCCCAGCATTTT	CASIPGTGGFNQPQHF	-	TRBJ1-5	TRBD1	TRBV5-8
TGCGCCAGCAGCCTCGGACTGCAAGAGACCCAGTACTTC	CASSLGLQETQYF	-	TRBJ2-5	-	TRBV4-1
TGCAGCGTTGGAGGTGCGACCCCGTATTACAATGAGCAGTTCTTC	CSVGGATPYYNEQFF	-	TRBJ2-1	-	TRBV29-1
TGTGCCATACATACTGGCTACGAGCAGTACTTC	CAIHTGYEQYF	-	TRBJ2-7	-	TRBV27
TGTGCCAGCAGCCATGATCCGAACACTGAAGCTTTCTTT	CASSHDPNTEAFF	-	TRBJ1-1	-	TRBV11-2
TGTGCCATCAGGGGACTTAGCGGGAGGGCCGGCCAGAGCACAGATACGCAGTATTTT	CAIRGLSGRAGQSTDTQYF	once	TRBJ2-3	TRBD2	TRBV10-3
TGCGCCAGCAGCCAAGACAGGGGGCTCGGAAACACCATATATTTT	CASSQDRGLGNTIYF	-	TRBJ1-3	TRBD1	TRBV4-3
TGTGCCAGCTCACCGCCACAGGGGGAGAACTACGAGCAGTACTTC	CASSPPQGENYEQYF	once	TRBJ2-7	TRBD1	TRBV18
TGTGCCAGTAACGGTCCGGGGGGAGTCTATGGCTACACCTTC	CASNGPGGVYGYTF	-	TRBJ1-2	-	TRBV19
TGTGCCAGCTGCATAGGGACAGCTATGGGTGGCGAGCAGTACTTC	CASCIGTAMGGEQYF	-	TRBJ2-7	TRBD1	TRBV2
TGTGCCAGTAGTATAGTTGGGGGTCGCAATCAGCCCCAGCATTTT	CASSIVGGRNQPQHF	-	TRBJ1-5	-	TRBV19
TGTGCCAGCAGCTTCGGGCAGATTAATGAAAAACTGTTTTTT	CASSFGQINEKLFF	-	TRBJ1-4	-	TRBV7-9
TGTGCCAGCAGACTTAACCGGAATCGGCAAAGCACAGATACGCAGTATTTT	CASRLNRNRQSTDTQYF	-	TRBJ2-3	-	TRBV5-4
TGCGCCAGCAGCCCGTTGACAGGGGGTGATTCACCCCTCCACTTT	CASSPLTGGDSPLHF	-	TRBJ1-6	TRBD1	TRBV5-1
TGCAGCGTTGAACAGGAGGGGGCGCGTAGGAGCACTGAAGCTTTCTTT	CSVEQEGARRSTEAFF	-	TRBJ1-1	TRBD1	TRBV29-1
TGTGCCAGCAGACGGACTAGCGGGAACTACAATGAGCAGTTCTTC	CASRRTSGNYNEQFF	-	TRBJ2-1	TRBD2	TRBV2
TGTGCCAGCAGCTCATCGCCGACTAGTTGGGAGACCCAGTACTTC	CASSSSPTSWETQYF	-	TRBJ2-5	-	TRBV27
TGCGCCAGCAGCCGGGAGGGACTACAATACGAGCAGTACTTC	CASSREGLQYEQYF	-	TRBJ2-7	TRBD2	TRBV5-1
TGTGCCAGCAGCTTGGGGACAGGGGATGTTGAAGCTTTCTTT	CASSLGTGDVEAFF	-	TRBJ1-1	TRBD1	TRBV7-9
TGTGCCAGCTCGAGCGGACAGGGGGTGGAAGCTTTCTTT	CASSSGQGVEAFF	once	TRBJ1-1	TRBD1	TRBV18
TGTGCCAGCAGTGAAGCGGTCTGGCTAGCGGGCTACAATGAGCAGTTCTTC	CASSEAVWLAGYNEQFF	-	TRBJ2-1	TRBD2	TRBV6-1
TGTGCCAGCAACTGGGGGGGAACAGGGAACACTGAAGCTTTCTTT	CASNWGGTGNTEAFF	-	TRBJ1-1	-	TRBV2
TGCGCCAGCAGCTTGGGAGGGGCTGGGGCTGAAGCTTTCTTT	CASSLGGAGAEAFF	-	TRBJ1-1	-	TRBV5-1
TGTGCCAGTCCGAGGGGCGGGAGGGACACTGAAGCTTTCTTT	CASPRGGRDTEAFF	-	TRBJ1-1	-	TRBV28
TGCGCCAGCAGCTTGGACACTAGCGGGAGTGTTGACTTC	CASSLDTSGSVDF	-	TRBJ2-7	TRBD2	TRBV5-1
TGTGCCAGCAGTCACGGGACAGCGATTTTTAACTATGGCTACACCTTC	CASSHGTAIFNYGYTF	once	TRBJ1-2	TRBD1	TRBV28
TGTGCCAGCTTCGGACTAGCGGGAAGAGATACGCAGTATTTT	CASFGLAGRDTQYF	-	TRBJ2-3	TRBD2	TRBV27
TGTGCCTGGAGCGAAGACGGCGCCAATCAGCCCCAGCATTTT	CAWSEDGANQPQHF	-	TRBJ1-5	-	TRBV30
TGCGCCAGCAGCACAGCGGAACCCTCCTACAATGAGCAGTTCTTC	CASSTAEPSYNEQFF	-	TRBJ2-1	-	TRBV5-1
TGTGCCAGCAGCTTAGATCCTGGGACAGGGGGCCTGAACTATGGCTACACCTTC	CASSLDPGTGGLNYGYTF	-	TRBJ1-2	TRBD1	TRBV11-2
TGTGCCAGCAGCTTGGGGAGTTACAATCAGCCCCAGCATTTT	CASSLGSYNQPQHF	-	TRBJ1-5	-	TRBV5-6
TGTGCCACCAGCAGAGAGGGTGTCCGTCGTGAAAAACTGTTTTTT	CATSREGVRREKLFF	-	TRBJ1-4	-	TRBV15
TGTGCCAGCAGCTTAGGGACCGGCTACACCTTC	CASSLGTGYTF	many	TRBJ1-2	-	TRBV7-9
TGTGCTAGTGCCATCGCCAAGGGGCTGAACTATGGCTACACCTTC	CASAIAKGLNYGYTF	-	TRBJ1-2	-	TRBV12-5
TGCAGCGTGATGTCCGGGACTAGCGGGGTTTACAATGAGCAGTTCTTC	CSVMSGTSGVYNEQFF	-	TRBJ2-1	TRBD2	TRBV29-1
TGTGCCAGCTCACCACTCCTGGGACAGGGGACCGAGCAGTACTTC	CASSPLLGQGTEQYF	-	TRBJ2-7	TRBD1	TRBV18